These 2 T cell receptor beta chains were sequenced from one sample in a study of cytomegalovirus exposure and HLA in healthy donors. With 60 Vbeta and 13 Jbeta primers, the PCR was carried out. Sequencing was performed with immunoSEQ multiplex PCR; in TCRdb, only in-frame clones are kept and a portion is missing. This table holds under 300,000 clones, approximately 84% found once. Input material: PBMCs. The source is a woman aged 40 to 49 in good health and CMV-seropositive.

In its sample, this clone was seen a few times. CDR3 sequence (DNA): TGTGCCAGCTCACCACCGTCCGGCGGGAGCTCCTACAATGAGCAGTTCTTC. The encoded protein is CASSPPSGGSSYNEQFF. The chain joins TRBV18 to TRBJ2-1, with 7 bases fitting TRBD2. V lost 0 bases to trimming and J lost 0 bases; unmatched junction nucleotides: 5. This CDR3 is 17 amino acids long. Germline CDR1 and CDR2: KGHSH and LQKENI.

There are a few counts of this clone. The chain has TRBV9 and TRBJ2-5, with 8 bases identical to TRBD1. Germline loops: CDR1 SGDLS, CDR2 YYNGEE. After removal of 0 bases from V and 5 bases from J, the junction contained 12 bases not matched to a gene. The CDR3 is 17 amino acids. CDR3 region: CASSVGLPSRGPETQYF. The CDR3, as DNA: TGTGCCAGCAGCGTAGGGCTTCCTTCCAGGGGGCCTGAGACCCAGTACTTC.